This entry lists 29 T cell receptor beta chains sequenced from one sample in a study of blood T cell repertoires in COVID-19. Profiled with immunoSEQ multiplex PCR; TCRdb holds only in-frame clones, not every one. The table lists about 180,000 clones, approximately 83% of them singletons, with 2.5% to 3% in the top ten. Specimen: peripheral blood. The receptors derive from a woman aged 60-70 years with acute or convalescent COVID-19.

The CDR3 DNA is TGCGCCAGCAGCTCGTCCGGGACAGGAATCTCTGGGGCCAACGTCCTGACTTTC. Translating it yields CASSSSGTGISGANVLTF. The chain joins TRBV5-1 to TRBJ2-6; 8 positions match TRBD1. J lost 0 bases, V lost 3 bases, and 8 bases had no gene match. The CDR3 runs to 18 residues. Germline V CDR1 and CDR2: SGHRS, YFSETQ.

This clone occurred once. The CDR3 sequence: CASSPRTGTAGYTF. CDR3 bases: TGTGCCAGCAGTCCAAGGACAGGGACGGCTGGCTACACCTTC. The rearrangement links TRBV6-4 to TRBJ1-2; 8 bases agree with TRBD1. V shed 5 bases and J 7 bases; nucleotides not matched to a gene: 9. Germline lookup yields CDR1 MRHNA and CDR2 SNTAGT. The CDR3 totals 14 residues.

A few counts support this clone. The chain couples TRBV27 to TRBJ1-5, with 12 nucleotides matching TRBD1. CDR1 and CDR2 (germline): MNHEY, SMNVEV (reference sequence). This CDR3 comprises 15 residues. V was clipped by 5 bases and J by 6 bases; unmatched bases: 5. The CDR3 DNA is TGTGCCAGCAGTGGGACAGGGGGCCCCAGTCAGCCCCAGCATTTT. This codes for CASSGTGGPSQPQHF.

The genes are TRBV6-1 and TRBJ1-1; maybe TRBD1 (6 bases). Germline V gene data show CDR1 as MNHNS and CDR2 as SASEGT. The CDR3 totals 15 residues. The V end lost 0 bases, the J end lost 2 bases, and 10 bases lay between the germline ends. For the CDR3, the DNA is TGTGCCAGCAGTGAAGCGTGGGGGCCAAACACTGAAGCTTTCTTT. Protein: CASSEAWGPNTEAFF.

This clone was picked up a small number of times. V usage is TRBV7-9 and J usage is TRBJ1-4, with 7 bases matching TRBD1. The germline CDR1 and CDR2 sequences are SEHNR and FQNEAQ (reference sequence). Trimming removed 1 base from V and 5 bases from J; junction bases left unmatched: 4. The CDR3 length is 15 residues. Here the CDR3 DNA reads TGTGCCAGCAGCTTAGGGGACAGCCGAAATGAAAAACTGTTTTTT. This sequence encodes CASSLGDSRNEKLFF.

The chain combines TRBV10-2 with TRBJ2-7, with D possibly TRBD2 on 6 matching bases. V shed 6 bases and J shed 11 bases, with 17 bases lying between them. The CDR3 extends over 12 amino acids. The germline CDR1 and CDR2 sequences are WSHSY and SAAADI. The CDR3 DNA is TGCGCCAGCAGCGCCGAGGGCGGGGCTGAGTACTTC. This sequence encodes CASSAEGGAEYF.

The sample holds one count of this clone. The limits of the CDR3 on the DNA are not certain, so only TCRdb's listed CDR3 is given. This chain connects TRBV12-3 or TRBV12-4 to TRBJ1-1. The CDR3 length is 12 residues, termini included. The CDR3 protein is CASTLWGGGIFF.

The chain carries TRBV7-9 and TRBJ1-1; TRBD1 is a possible D gene (5 bases). This CDR3 region has 14 residues. Between the trimmed V and J ends, which lost 5 bases and 4 bases, there was a span of 14 bases. Germline CDR1 and CDR2: SEHNR and FQNEAQ (reference sequence). Here the CDR3 reads CASSRRTMGTEAFF. The CDR3 nucleotides read TGTGCCAGCAGCCGACGGACAATGGGCACTGAAGCTTTCTTT.

This clone was seen more than once but under ten times. The chain carries TRBV28 and TRBJ1-6; no clear D gene. From germline, CDR1 is MDHEN and CDR2 SYDVKM. V shed 6 bases and J shed 8 bases, with 20 bases lying between them. This CDR3 region has 16 residues. Here the CDR3 DNA reads TGTGCCAGCAGCTCCCCCGCAGTGGCACGGGATTCACCCCTCCACTTT. Protein product: CASSSPAVARDSPLHF.

To note about this clone: Other DNA sequences from this sample encode an identical CDR3 as well. CDR3 region: CASRGQQETQYF. DNA of the CDR3: TGTGCCAGCAGGGGCCAGCAAGAGACCCAGTACTTC. The chain carries TRBV5-4 and TRBJ2-5; no clear D gene. The germline V and J ends were trimmed by 5 bases and 2 bases, with 7 bases remaining between them. The CDR3 has 12 residues. Germline V CDR1 and CDR2: SGHNT, YYREEE (reference sequence).

This clone was recorded a few times. The chain recombines TRBV30 with TRBJ1-1; D perhaps matches TRBD1 (6 bases). The V gene lost 2 bases and the J gene lost 2 bases, with 24 bases spanning the gap. In germline, CDR1 is GTSNPN, CDR2 SVGIG (reference sequence). The CDR3 is 18 amino acids. CDR3 residues: CAWSPHTGTVGFNTEAFF. The CDR3 DNA reads as TGTGCCTGGAGTCCTCATACAGGGACCGTGGGGTTTAACACTGAAGCTTTCTTT.

V usage is TRBV11-2 and J usage is TRBJ2-3; TRBD2 matches at 9 bases. Looked up from germline, CDR1 is SGHAT and CDR2 is FQNNGV. The CDR3 covers 16 residues. J was trimmed by 2 bases and V by 3 bases; bases with no gene match: 6. In DNA, the CDR3 is TGTGCCAGCAGCTTCAGTCTAGCGGGGAACACAGATACGCAGTATTTT. It codes for CASSFSLAGNTDTQYF.

The count of this clone is one. The chain links TRBV5-6 to TRBJ1-2; 7 nucleotides agree with TRBD1. Trimming removed 3 bases from V and 5 bases from J; junction bases left unmatched: 7. The length of the CDR3 is 14 residues. Germline CDR1 and CDR2: SGHDT and YYEEEE. In DNA, the CDR3 is TGTGCCAGCAGCTCGTTTGACAGGGATTATGGCTACACCTTC. Translated, it gives CASSSFDRDYGYTF.

The CDR3 DNA is TGCGCCAGCAGCCAGGGGACAGGGTCGAACGAAAAACTGTTTTTT. Translated, it gives CASSQGTGSNEKLFF. V usage is TRBV4-3 and J usage is TRBJ1-4; 9 bases map to TRBD1. Per the germline V gene, CDR1 is LGHNA and CDR2 is YSLEER. After removal of 3 bases from V and 8 bases from J, the junction contained 7 bases not matched to a gene. The CDR3 runs to 15 residues.

The rearrangement joins TRBV11-2 to TRBJ2-3, with 7 bases that match TRBD2. Germline-derived CDR1 and CDR2 are SGHAT and FQNNGV. The CDR3 length is 16 residues. The ends lost 5 bases at V and 0 bases at J; junction bases unmatched: 8. CDR3 sequence: CASSPARDYSTDTQYF. The CDR3 nucleotides read TGTGCCAGCAGCCCCGCCCGGGACTACAGCACAGATACGCAGTATTTT.

The chain has TRBV6-5 and TRBJ2-7, with D possibly being TRBD2 (6 bases). The CDR3 covers 14 residues. V lost 8 bases and J 5 bases, leaving 19 bases between the germline ends. Germline CDR1 and CDR2: MNHEY and SVGAGI. CDR3 nucleotides: TGTGCCAGCGAGGGACTTTCGATCCCACACGAGCAGTACTTC. It encodes CASEGLSIPHEQYF.

This clone turned up a few times. The J gene is TRBJ1-3, the V gene TRBV18; 9 positions agree with TRBD1. CDR3 size: 17 residues. V gave up 3 bases and J gave up 4 bases; unmatched junction bases: 10. From germline, CDR1 is KGHSH and CDR2 LQKENI. CDR3 region: CASSPDSDRGSGNTIYF. The CDR3 DNA follows: TGTGCCAGCTCACCCGATTCCGACAGGGGGTCCGGAAACACCATATATTTT. The entire variable domain, with the rest obtained from reference TRBV18 and TRBJ1-3, is as follows: NAGVMQNPRHLVRRRGQEARLRCSPMKGHSHVYWYRQLPEEGLKFMVYLQKENIIDESGMPKERFSAEFPKEGPSILRIQQVVRGDSAAYFCASSPDSDRGSGNTIYFGEGSWLTVV.

The genes are TRBV9 and TRBJ2-3, with D perhaps matching TRBD2 (6 bases). The CDR3 contains 15 residues. Looked up from germline, CDR1 is SGDLS and CDR2 is YYNGEE. V was pared by 0 bases and J by 5 bases, with 13 bases between. DNA of the CDR3: TGTGCCAGCAGCGTAGTGTCTCTAGCGCAAGATACGCAGTATTTT. As protein: CASSVVSLAQDTQYF.

The gene calls are TRBV5-1 and TRBJ2-7, with 7 bases identical to TRBD1. This CDR3 has 13 amino acids. CDR1 is SGHRS and CDR2 is YFSETQ in the germline V gene. Losses at the gene ends were 4 bases for V and 4 bases for J; bases not matched to a gene: 5. This CDR3 is CASSPGQVYEQYF. The CDR3 DNA reads TGCGCCAGCAGCCCAGGACAGGTATACGAGCAGTACTTC.

This clone has just one count. CDR3 DNA sequence: TGTGCCAGCAGTCCGGGAGAAGAGACCCAGTACTTC. It is translated as CASSPGEETQYF. V usage is TRBV9 and J usage is TRBJ2-5, with a possible D match to TRBD2 (6 bases). Trimming took off 5 bases at V and 3 bases at J, with 8 bases between the two ends. The CDR3 contains 12 residues. Per germline, CDR1 SGDLS and CDR2 YYNGEE.

The chain carries TRBV28 and TRBJ1-2; TRBD1 matches 9 bases. This CDR3 has 15 residues. Germline-derived CDR1 and CDR2 are MDHEN and SYDVKM. The V and J ends lost 3 bases and 5 bases, in that order; junction bases with no gene match: 7. CDR3 protein: CASSFPGQGSYGYTF. The CDR3 DNA follows: TGTGCCAGCAGTTTCCCGGGACAGGGTTCTTATGGCTACACCTTC.

The chain couples TRBV3-1 (or the pseudogene TRBV3-2) to TRBJ1-4, with D unresolved. The ends were cut back, 4 bases at V and 5 bases at J, with 11 bases in the middle. The CDR3 consists of 14 residues. Germline V gene sequence: CDR1 LGHDT, CDR2 YNNKEL (reference sequence). The CDR3 DNA sequence: TGTGCCAGCAGCCGGAGGCAGGTGAATGAAAAACTGTTTTTT. It encodes CASSRRQVNEKLFF.

Here the CDR3 reads CASSPTFGSGTGGFEQYF. CDR3 nucleotide sequence: TGTGCCAGCAGCCCAACCTTCGGGTCCGGGACAGGGGGTTTCGAGCAGTACTTC. The chain has TRBV9 and TRBJ2-7; 11 positions match TRBD1. Trimming removed 4 bases from V and 6 bases from J; junction bases left unmatched: 18. The CDR3 sequence is 18 residues long. Germline V gene sequence: CDR1 SGDLS, CDR2 YYNGEE.

The rearrangement joins TRBV28 to TRBJ2-7, with no clear D. CDR1 is MDHEN and CDR2 is SYDVKM in the germline V gene. The length of the CDR3 is 11 residues. The DNA for the CDR3 is TGTGCTACCCGAGAGTCCTACGAGCAGTACTTC. Its translation: CATRESYEQYF.

V and J are TRBV29-1 and TRBJ1-4; 7 bases fit TRBD1. The CDR3 length is 14 residues. Germline CDR1 reads SQVTM; CDR2 reads ANQGSEA. With 5 bases clipped from V and 0 bases from J, the junction kept 3 bases outside the gene matches. This CDR3 reads CSVKGAATNEKLFF. The DNA for the CDR3 is TGCAGCGTTAAGGGGGCGGCAACTAATGAAAAACTGTTTTTT.

The chain joins TRBV7-2 to TRBJ1-4; possible D gene TRBD1, 5 bases. CDR3 length: 16 amino acids. V was trimmed by 3 bases and J by 10 bases, leaving 21 bases between them. The V gene's germline CDR1 is SGHTA and CDR2 FQGNSA. CDR3 DNA: TGTGCCAGCAGCTTCACCGGGGGTCCCGGGTTGGGAAAACTGTTTTTT. Protein sequence: CASSFTGGPGLGKLFF.

The V gene is TRBV5-1, the J gene TRBJ2-1; 12 bases fit TRBD2. Germline assignment: CDR1 SGHRS and CDR2 YFSETQ. The length of the CDR3 is 19 residues. Unmatched junction bases numbered 13, after V lost 2 bases and J lost 4 bases. DNA of the CDR3: TGCGCCAGCAGCTTAGCCGTAGGGATCGGACTAGCGGGGTACAATGAGCAGTTCTTC. Translation: CASSLAVGIGLAGYNEQFF.

V is TRBV14 and J is TRBJ1-6; TRBD1 aligns across 8 bases. CDR3 length: 14 amino acids. V shed 1 base and J 9 bases; nucleotides not matched to a gene: 2. Germline CDR1 reads SGHDN; CDR2 reads FVKESK. DNA for the CDR3: TGTGCCAGCAGCCAAGCGACAGGGGTTTCACCCCTCCACTTT. It encodes CASSQATGVSPLHF. Full variable domain (missing parts from reference TRBV14 and TRBJ1-6): EAGVTQFPSHSVIEKGQTVTLRCDPISGHDNLYWYRRVMGKEIKFLLHFVKESKQDESGMPNNRFLAERTGGTYSTLKVQPAELEDSGVYFCASSQATGVSPLHFGNGTRLTVT.

The chain is built from TRBV29-1 and TRBJ1-4; 7 bases are a match to TRBD1. This CDR3 has 13 amino acids. The germline gives CDR1 SQVTM, CDR2 ANQGSEA. The V and J ends lost 3 bases and 12 bases, in that order; junction bases with no gene match: 10. The CDR3: CSVEGQRRGELFF. Here the CDR3 DNA reads TGCAGCGTTGAGGGACAGCGGCGCGGGGAACTGTTTTTT.